Listed below are T cell receptor beta chains from one sample, sequenced in a study of T cells in Graves' hyperthyroidism and ophthalmopathy. TCRdb re-analysed the multiplex PCR reads in MiXCR, keeping a single row per CDR3 protein. The table records about 580,000 distinct CDR3 sequences, about 45% of them present only once. The material sequenced was peripheral blood or thyroid tissue (not recorded which). The source of these receptors is a woman between 18 and 30 years old with Graves' hyperthyroidism. CDR3s include the opening cysteine and the closing phenylalanine or tryptophan. The D gene is left open where the match is weak. Clone size, where shown, is once, few, many, or a class for clones that have expanded.

v_gene	d_gene	j_gene	abundance	CDR3aa	CDR3nt
TRBV5-1	-	TRBJ1-5	many	CASSTEPGSAAHF	TGCGCCAGCAGCACGGAACCGGGTTCCGCGGCCCATTTT
TRBV4-2	-	TRBJ1-3	-	CASSQALVFGNTIYF	TGTGCCAGCAGCCAAGCCCTCGTGTTTGGAAACACCATATATTTT
TRBV20-1	-	TRBJ2-2	many	CSASDRFGGIGGELFF	TGCAGTGCTAGTGATCGGTTCGGCGGGATCGGTGGGGAGCTGTTTTTT
TRBV10-3	TRBD2	TRBJ2-2	-	CAISEGTSGELFF	TGTGCCATCAGTGAGGGGACTAGCGGGGAGCTGTTTTTT
TRBV18	-	TRBJ2-5	many	CASVQETQYF	TGTGCCAGCGTCCAAGAGACCCAGTACTTC
TRBV20-1	-	TRBJ1-3	-	CSAGRSGNTIYF	TGCAGTGCGGGGAGATCTGGAAACACCATATATTTT
TRBV20-1	-	TRBJ2-3	-	CSARDRGTRGDTQYF	TGCAGTGCTAGAGATCGGGGAACGAGGGGAGATACGCAGTATTTT
TRBV20-1	-	TRBJ1-1	-	CSARGYSGDTEAFF	TGCAGTGCTAGAGGGTATTCAGGGGATACTGAAGCTTTCTTT
TRBV12-3/TRBV12-4	-	TRBJ2-3	few	CASSFGDGTDTQYF	TGTGCCAGCAGTTTTGGGGACGGGACAGATACGCAGTATTTT
TRBV4-2	TRBD2	TRBJ2-6	many	CASTLEVVAGASGANVLTF	TGTGCCAGCACCCTCGAAGTGGTAGCGGGTGCCTCTGGGGCCAACGTCCTGACTTTC
TRBV10-2	TRBD2	TRBJ2-2	few	CASSESASGRELFF	TGCGCCAGCAGTGAGTCGGCTAGCGGGAGGGAGCTGTTTTTT
TRBV7-9	TRBD2	TRBJ2-1	many	CASGELAAVDEQFF	TGTGCCAGCGGGGAACTAGCGGCGGTCGATGAGCAGTTCTTC
TRBV20-1	TRBD2	TRBJ2-7	-	CSATSGTYNEQYF	TGCAGTGCTACTAGCGGGACCTACAATGAGCAGTACTTC
TRBV20-1	-	TRBJ2-2	-	CSARSGTDHTGELFF	TGCAGTGCTAGAAGCGGGACAGATCACACCGGGGAGCTGTTTTTT
TRBV11-1	TRBD2	TRBJ2-1	-	CASSLGGLVYNEQFF	TGTGCCAGCAGCTTAGGGGGACTAGTCTACAATGAGCAGTTCTTC
TRBV6-4	-	TRBJ2-7	many	CASSVSAGSTYEQYF	TGTGCCAGCAGTGTTTCGGCGGGCAGCACCTACGAGCAGTACTTC
TRBV7-7	-	TRBJ1-1	many	CASSLATGKTEASF	TGTGCCAGCAGCTTAGCCACAGGGAAAACTGAAGCTTCCTTT
TRBV10-3	-	TRBJ2-3	few	CAISPMRSGPVLSTDTQYF	TGTGCCATCAGTCCAATGAGAAGCGGTCCTGTACTTAGCACAGATACGCAGTATTTT
TRBV5-1	TRBD2	TRBJ2-5	many	CASSFPPGLAIETQYF	TGCGCCAGCAGCTTCCCCCCGGGACTAGCGATAGAGACCCAGTACTTC
TRBV6-5	TRBD2	TRBJ2-1	-	CASKRQWEGDEQFF	TGTGCCAGCAAAAGACAGTGGGAGGGCGATGAGCAGTTCTTC
TRBV5-6	-	TRBJ2-6	-	CASSFVPNTEAF	TGTGCCAGCAGCTTCGTACCGAACACTGAAGCTTTC
TRBV5-6	TRBD2	TRBJ2-7	many	CASSLFHLAGGSYEQYF	TGTGCCAGCAGCTTGTTCCACCTAGCGGGAGGCTCCTACGAGCAGTACTTC
TRBV7-9	TRBD2	TRBJ2-2	-	CASSGLAGALNTGELFF	TGTGCCAGCAGCGGACTAGCGGGAGCCCTGAACACCGGGGAGCTGTTTTTT